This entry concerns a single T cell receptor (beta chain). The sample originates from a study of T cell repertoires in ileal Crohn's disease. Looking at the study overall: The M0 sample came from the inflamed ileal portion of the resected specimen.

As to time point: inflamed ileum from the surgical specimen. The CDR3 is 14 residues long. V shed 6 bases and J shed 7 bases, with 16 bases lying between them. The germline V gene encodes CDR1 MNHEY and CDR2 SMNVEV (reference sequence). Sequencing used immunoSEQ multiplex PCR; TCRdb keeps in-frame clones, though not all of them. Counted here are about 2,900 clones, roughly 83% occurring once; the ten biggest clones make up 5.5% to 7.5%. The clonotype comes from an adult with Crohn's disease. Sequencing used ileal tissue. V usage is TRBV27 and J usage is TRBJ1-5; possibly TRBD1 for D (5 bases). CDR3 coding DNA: TGTGCCAGCAGCCCAAGGGGCCGACGGCAGCCCCAGCATTTT. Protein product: CASSPRGRRQPQHF.